This T cell receptor (beta chain) originates from a study of CD8 T cells in ankylosing spondylitis. The study, taken as a whole, reports: Disease-linked clones were found to be CD8+ and relatively rare in peripheral blood. What seemed typical of ankylosing spondylitis blood was a TCR beta motif built from several highly homologous variants.

In its sample, this clonotype was seen many times. What it recognizes is unknown. With molecular barcodes, quantitative 5'-RACE was used to make the TCR beta libraries. Using its own MiXCR run on the 5' RACE reads, TCRdb lists one record per CDR3 protein. The sample lists a few hundred thousand distinct CDR3 sequences, approximately 7.3% occurring once. This receptor was obtained from a male donor with ankylosing spondylitis. Sequencing was performed on blood, either unsorted or a sorted T cell fraction (not recorded which).

CDR3 in DNA: TGTGCCAGCAGCGTAACCGGGAATGAGCAGTTCTTC. Translating gives CASSVTGNEQFF. The chain employs TRBV9 and TRBJ2-1; D not certain. Germline V gene data show CDR1 as SGDLS and CDR2 as YYNGEE. V shed 1 base and J shed 7 bases, with 6 bases lying between them. The CDR3 has 12 residues.